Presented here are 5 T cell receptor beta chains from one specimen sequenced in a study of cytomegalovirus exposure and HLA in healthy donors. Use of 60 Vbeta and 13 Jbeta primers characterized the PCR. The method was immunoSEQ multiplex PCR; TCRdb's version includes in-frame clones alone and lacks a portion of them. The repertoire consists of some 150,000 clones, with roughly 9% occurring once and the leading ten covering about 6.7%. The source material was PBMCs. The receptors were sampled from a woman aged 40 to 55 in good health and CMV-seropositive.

DNA of the CDR3: TGCGCCAGCAGCGGACTAGCGGGCGCAGGGACCCAGTACTTC. Protein: CASSGLAGAGTQYF. The chain recombines TRBV10-1 with TRBJ2-5; 11 bases match TRBD2. Germline values: CDR1 WNHNN, CDR2 SYGVQD (reference sequence). With V trimmed by 6 bases and J by 7 bases, 7 bases remained unmatched. The CDR3 consists of 14 residues.

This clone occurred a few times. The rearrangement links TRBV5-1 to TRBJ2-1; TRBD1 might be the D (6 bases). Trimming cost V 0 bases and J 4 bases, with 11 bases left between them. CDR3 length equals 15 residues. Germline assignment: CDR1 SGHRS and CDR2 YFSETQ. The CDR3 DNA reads TGCGCCAGCAGCTTGGCTTCAGGGGCATACAATGAGCAGTTCTTC. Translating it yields CASSLASGAYNEQFF.

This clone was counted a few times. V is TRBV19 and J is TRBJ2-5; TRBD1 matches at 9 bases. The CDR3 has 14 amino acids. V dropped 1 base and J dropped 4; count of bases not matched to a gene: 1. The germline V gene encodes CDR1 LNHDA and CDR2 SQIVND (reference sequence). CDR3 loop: CASSIGGQGETQYF. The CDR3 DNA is TGTGCCAGTAGTATAGGGGGACAGGGAGAGACCCAGTACTTC.

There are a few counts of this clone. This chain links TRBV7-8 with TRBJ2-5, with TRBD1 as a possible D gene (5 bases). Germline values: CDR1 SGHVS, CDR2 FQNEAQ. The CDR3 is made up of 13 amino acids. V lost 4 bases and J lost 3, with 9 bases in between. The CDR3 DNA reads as TGTGCCAGCAGCTATCAGGGAAAAGAGACCCAGTACTTC. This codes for CASSYQGKETQYF. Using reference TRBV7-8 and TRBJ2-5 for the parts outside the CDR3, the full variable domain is GAGVSQSPRYKVAKRGQDVALRCDPISGHVSLFWYQQALGQGPEFLTYFQNEAQLDKSGLPSDRFFAERPEGSVSTLKIQRTQQEDSAVYLCASSYQGKETQYFGPGTRLLVL.

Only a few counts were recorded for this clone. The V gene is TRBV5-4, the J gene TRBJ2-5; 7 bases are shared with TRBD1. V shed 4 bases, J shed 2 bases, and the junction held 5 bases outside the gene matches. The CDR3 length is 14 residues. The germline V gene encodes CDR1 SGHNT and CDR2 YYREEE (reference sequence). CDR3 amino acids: CASSIGTEQETQYF. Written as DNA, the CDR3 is TGTGCCAGCAGCATCGGGACAGAACAAGAGACCCAGTACTTC.